This T cell receptor beta chain was identified during a study of cytomegalovirus exposure and HLA in healthy donors. As regards this clone: Its antigen is unknown.

The PCR contained 60 Vbeta and 13 Jbeta primers. The data were produced by immunoSEQ multiplex PCR, yet TCRdb's version contains in-frame clones alone and is incomplete. The sample gives some 190,000 clones, roughly 87% of which show up once; 1.1% is in the top ten. Likely unrecorded immune exposures existed in these nominally healthy donors. Study conclusions and caveats: In vitro experiments confirmed that a few CMV-associated chains were specific for CMV antigens. Sequencing probably produced one cluster of sequence variants that were highly shared. Prior analysis indicated that the majority of TCR beta V segments exhibited productivity approximately 90% or approximately 30% of the time.

There are 12 residues in the CDR3. The germline V gene encodes CDR1 SNHLY and CDR2 FYNNEI. The V gene end was trimmed by 6 bases and the J gene end by 16 bases; junction bases not matched to a gene: 7. The origin of this receptor is a boy aged 2 to 10 in good health and CMV-seronegative. The sample taken for sequencing was PBMCs. The chain is built from TRBV2 and TRBJ1-6; TRBD1 aligns across 9 bases. CDR3 protein: CASRDRGPWLHF. The CDR3 DNA reads as TGTGCCAGCAGGGACAGGGGACCCTGGCTCCACTTT. Full variable domain (missing parts from reference TRBV2 and TRBJ1-6): EPEVTQTPSHQVTQMGQEVILRCVPISNHLYFYWYRQILGQKVEFLVSFYNNEISEKSEIFDDQFSVERPDGSNFTLKIRSTKLEDSAMYFCASRDRGPWLHFGNGTRLTVT.